The 24 T cell receptor beta chains presented below share a single source sample, sequenced in a study of blood T cell repertoires in COVID-19. Profiling relied on immunoSEQ multiplex PCR, and the TCRdb table lists in-frame clones only, not all of them. This table holds approximately 220,000 clones, about four fifths found once. The material sequenced was PBMCs or T cells enriched from blood (not recorded which). Source of these receptors: a woman between 45 and 65 years old who had been exposed to COVID-19.

The chain couples TRBV19 to TRBJ1-3; tentative D call: TRBD1 (5 bases). Between the trimmed V and J ends, which lost 8 bases and 2 bases, there was a span of 13 bases. The CDR3 sequence is 14 residues long. Germline values: CDR1 LNHDA, CDR2 SQIVND (reference sequence). The CDR3 sequence is CASLRVGTGNTIYF. CDR3 coding DNA: TGTGCCAGTCTCAGGGTGGGAACTGGAAACACCATATATTTT.

The genes are TRBV6-2 or TRBV6-3 and TRBJ1-2; 11 bases agree with TRBD1. Germline CDR1 and CDR2: MNHEY and SVGEGT. The V segment lost 4 bases and the J segment 4 bases; nucleotides outside the gene matches: 5. The CDR3 consists of 15 residues. CDR3 amino acids: CASSSLGQGAYGYTF. CDR3 bases: TGTGCCAGCAGTTCCCTAGGACAGGGGGCCTATGGCTACACCTTC.

This clone was recorded once. The chain combines TRBV25-1 with TRBJ1-4; 7 bases map to TRBD1. J lost 3 bases, V lost 5 bases, and 6 bases had no gene match. Per the germline V gene, CDR1 is MGHDK and CDR2 is SYGVNS. CDR3 length: 15 residues. The CDR3 DNA is TGTGCCAGCAGTCCTAGGACAGGATCTAATGAAAAACTGTTTTTT. Translated: CASSPRTGSNEKLFF.

The sample holds a few counts of this clone. The chain couples TRBV24-1 to TRBJ2-2, with a tentative D call TRBD1 (5 bases). The CDR3 has 14 amino acids. V was clipped by 1 base and J by 5 bases, with 7 bases between them. Germline values: CDR1 KGHDR, CDR2 SFDVKD. CDR3 sequence reads: CATSDLQETGELFF. CDR3 in DNA: TGTGCCACCAGTGATTTACAGGAGACCGGGGAGCTGTTTTTT.

The V and J genes are TRBV15 and TRBJ2-5; 7 bases fit TRBD1. Trimming took 5 bases from V and 2 from J; bases not matched to a gene: 5. Looked up from germline, CDR1 is LNHNV and CDR2 is YYDKDF (reference sequence). The CDR3 extends over 14 amino acids. CDR3 DNA sequence: TGTGCCACCAGCGCGCGACAGGGACAAGAGACCCAGTACTTC. Translating it yields CATSARQGQETQYF.

This sequence joins TRBV28 and TRBJ1-4, with 8 bases identical to TRBD1. Germline V lookup: CDR1 MDHEN, CDR2 SYDVKM. The ends lost 3 bases at V and 8 bases at J; junction bases unmatched: 8. CDR3 length: 15 amino acids. The CDR3 spells CASSFSGTGKEKLFF. The CDR3 nucleotides are TGTGCCAGCAGTTTCTCCGGGACAGGAAAGGAAAAACTGTTTTTT.

The V call is TRBV28, the J call TRBJ1-6, with 8 bases matching TRBD1. V lost 5 bases and J lost 7; bases outside the gene matches: 7. The CDR3 spans 15 residues. Germline values: CDR1 MDHEN, CDR2 SYDVKM. The CDR3 sequence: CASSPRTGRNSPLHF. CDR3 DNA sequence: TGTGCCAGCAGTCCAAGGACAGGGAGAAATTCACCCCTCCACTTT.

This chain joins TRBV2 and TRBJ1-5; D gene unclear. Per the germline V gene, CDR1 is SNHLY and CDR2 is FYNNEI. V was pared by 6 bases and J by 5 bases, with 11 bases between. The CDR3 covers 13 residues. CDR3 nucleotide sequence: TGTGCCAGCAGAGAGGGAACCGATCAGCCCCAGCATTTT. Translation: CASREGTDQPQHF. The variable domain in full, with the rest retrieved from reference TRBV2 and TRBJ1-5, is EPEVTQTPSHQVTQMGQEVILRCVPISNHLYFYWYRQILGQKVEFLVSFYNNEISEKSEIFDDQFSVERPDGSNFTLKIRSTKLEDSAMYFCASREGTDQPQHFGDGTRLSIL.

The chain joins TRBV5-1 to TRBJ1-3, with 7 bases fitting TRBD1. The CDR3 totals 15 residues. Germline-derived CDR1 and CDR2 are SGHRS and YFSETQ. V lost 0 bases, J lost 2 bases, and 2 bases stayed unmatched. This CDR3 reads CASSLEGGPGNTIYF. The CDR3 DNA follows: TGCGCCAGCAGCTTGGAAGGGGGCCCTGGAAACACCATATATTTT.

The chain is built from TRBV19 and TRBJ1-2, with D tentatively TRBD1 (5 bases). Germline V gives CDR1 LNHDA, CDR2 SQIVND (reference sequence). This CDR3 is built from 13 residues. Deletions cut 3 bases from V and 6 bases from J, with 11 bases between. The CDR3 DNA sequence: TGTGCCAGTAGTATCCCCGGGGGGGATGGCTACACCTTC. It yields the protein CASSIPGGDGYTF.

V and J are TRBV7-9 and TRBJ1-5; unclear D gene. Germline V gene lookup returns CDR1 SEHNR and CDR2 FQNEAQ (reference sequence). The germline V and J ends were trimmed by 5 bases and 3 bases, with 8 bases remaining between them. This CDR3 has 13 residues. The CDR3 protein is CASSGRDNQPQHF. Here the CDR3 DNA reads TGTGCCAGCAGCGGGAGGGACAATCAGCCCCAGCATTTT. The full variable domain, in which reference TRBV7-9 and TRBJ1-5 provide the parts outside the CDR3, is DTGVSQNPRHKITKRGQNVTFRCDPISEHNRLYWYRQTLGQGPEFLTYFQNEAQLEKSRLLSDRFSAERPKGSFSTLEIQRTEQGDSAMYLCASSGRDNQPQHFGDGTRLSIL.

This clone was recorded a few times. This chain joins TRBV19 and TRBJ2-2; possibly TRBD1 for D (5 bases). CDR1 and CDR2 (germline): LNHDA, SQIVND (reference sequence). This CDR3 spans 16 amino acids. The V gene lost 3 bases and the J gene lost 5 bases, with 16 bases spanning the gap. The CDR3 coding sequence is TGTGCCAGTAGTATGGTTGGTGGGCAGGGAACCGGGGAGCTGTTTTTT. It specifies CASSMVGGQGTGELFF.

The chain recombines TRBV30 with TRBJ2-1; TRBD1 is a possible D gene (6 bases). Germline assignment: CDR1 GTSNPN and CDR2 SVGIG (reference sequence). The ends were cut back, 3 bases at V and 9 bases at J, with 24 bases in the middle. CDR3 length: 16 residues. Written as DNA, the CDR3 is TGTGCCTGGAGCCTACAGGGCTTCGGGGCAATTAGTGAGCAGTTCTTC. This encodes CAWSLQGFGAISEQFF.

The chain employs TRBV5-4 and TRBJ1-1; weak D call: TRBD1 (5 bases). V was clipped by 2 bases and J by 10 bases, with 15 bases between them. In germline, CDR1 is SGHNT, CDR2 YYREEE (reference sequence). This CDR3 region has 13 residues. The CDR3 loop reads CASSFGTEGRAFF. CDR3 DNA: TGTGCCAGCAGCTTTGGGACGGAGGGGAGAGCTTTCTTT.

As to this clone: A much larger clone sits a single nucleotide away, making a read error possible. Other DNA sequences in the same sample also yield this CDR3. The gene calls are TRBV29-1 and TRBJ1-2, with D possibly matching TRBD1 (6 bases). The CDR3 is 13 residues long. The V and J ends lost 0 bases and 2 bases respectively, with 7 bases between them. From germline, CDR1 is SQVTM and CDR2 ANQGSEA. The CDR3 reads CSVEEQGNYGYTF. The CDR3 bases are TGCAGCGTTGAAGAGCAGGGGAACTATGGCTACACCTTC.

The V and J genes are TRBV12-3 or TRBV12-4 and TRBJ2-7; TRBD2 agrees at 7 bases. This CDR3 is built from 13 residues. V lost 5 bases to trimming and J lost 6 bases; unmatched junction nucleotides: 7. The CDR3 protein is CASSPMGGSEQYF. The CDR3 DNA is TGTGCCAGCAGTCCCATGGGGGGGAGCGAGCAGTACTTC.

This chain connects TRBV4-2 to TRBJ1-5; the D is unclear. Germline V gene data show CDR1 as LGHNA and CDR2 as YNFKEQ. The V and J ends lost 1 base and 9 bases respectively, with 13 bases between them. CDR3 size: 14 residues. The DNA of the CDR3 is TGTGCCAGCAGCCAAGGTAGAGGGTTCGGGCCCCAGCATTTT. Protein: CASSQGRGFGPQHF.

For this clone: Other DNA sequences in this specimen translate into the identical CDR3. This chain joins TRBV5-1 and TRBJ2-5; D gene unclear. The CDR3 extends over 12 amino acids. V gave up 0 bases and J gave up 5 bases, with 5 bases separating them. Germline V gene lookup returns CDR1 SGHRS and CDR2 YFSETQ. For the CDR3, the DNA is TGCGCCAGCAGCTTGGCCGGGGAGACCCAGTACTTC. It specifies CASSLAGETQYF.

A note on this clone: Other DNA sequences in the same sample also yield this CDR3. This chain connects TRBV6-1 to TRBJ1-6, with D maybe TRBD1 (5 bases). The CDR3 spans 17 residues. CDR1 and CDR2 from the germline V gene are MNHNS and SASEGT. Trimming removed 0 bases at V and 7 bases at J, with 16 bases between. DNA of the CDR3: TGTGCCAGCAGTGAAGCAATCTTAGGGACTCGGAATTCACCCCTCCACTTT. Translated: CASSEAILGTRNSPLHF.

The CDR3 coding sequence is TGTGCCAGCATCATAGGACAGGGTGGCTCTAGGGAGGGCTACACCTTC. It encodes CASIIGQGGSREGYTF. The chain links TRBV21-1 to TRBJ1-2; the tabulated D call, TRBD1, remains unverified against the DNA. TRBV21-1 is annotated as a pseudogene. The CDR3 contains 16 residues.

This sequence joins TRBV13 and TRBJ1-3; TRBD1 aligns across 7 bases. The CDR3 contains 15 residues. Trimming took 5 bases from V and 5 from J; bases not matched to a gene: 9. CDR1 and CDR2 from the germline V gene are PRHDT and FYEKMQ (reference sequence). As DNA, the CDR3 is TGTGCCAGCAGCCAAGGGACAGTTAAGAGAAACACCATATATTTT. Protein: CASSQGTVKRNTIYF.

The chain's CDR3 is CATTPGISGYTF. CDR3 nucleotide sequence: TGTGCCACCACCCCGGGGATAAGTGGCTACACCTTC. The V call is TRBV6-5, the J call TRBJ1-2; D is ambiguous. The CDR3 is made up of 12 amino acids. V gave up 10 bases and J gave up 7 bases, with 16 bases separating them. Germline CDR1 and CDR2: MNHEY and SVGAGI.

This clone was seen a single time. The genes are TRBV5-6 and TRBJ1-1; D unclear. Trimming pared 2 bases from V and 0 bases from J, leaving 11 bases between. Germline CDR1 SGHDT, CDR2 YYEEEE. CDR3 length: 15 residues. The CDR3 DNA follows: TGTGCCAGCAGCTTCGCTGCGGGAATGAACACTGAAGCTTTCTTT. It translates to CASSFAAGMNTEAFF.

The genes are TRBV15 and TRBJ2-1; 11 nucleotides line up with TRBD2. V lost 8 bases, J lost 3 bases, and 0 bases stayed unmatched. The CDR3 extends over 13 amino acids. CDR1 is LNHNV, CDR2 YYDKDF, per germline (reference sequence). CDR3 DNA sequence: TGTGCCACCGGGACTAGCGGCTACAATGAGCAGTTCTTC. Its protein product is CATGTSGYNEQFF.